This T cell receptor (beta chain) stems from a study of human T cells and chemical hapten exposure. Across the whole study: Small pooled library volume differences mainly caused per-sample TCR yield variation. General study findings and limits: There was no change with DPC sensitization in TCRs above 1 in 1000 frequency.

V was shortened by 3 bases and J by 5 bases, with 18 bases between the two germline ends. This CDR3 has 16 amino acids. Germline CDR1 is KGHDR and CDR2 is SFDVKD. This clonotype appeared a few times. The antigen is unknown. Described time point: healthy volunteer bleed at 2 weeks. Researchers extracted total RNA from unfractionated whole blood. The library put unique molecular identifiers onto individual cDNA molecules. Per the original data handling: Sampled TCR counts reached a median of 95,638 per sample, with values ranging from roughly 23,224 to 700,000. TCRdb fed the RACE reads into MiXCR, producing one record per CDR3 protein. TCRdb, not the authors, supplied the V and J calls. The sample lists roughly 100,000 distinct CDR3 sequences; roughly 8% were seen once.

This receptor was obtained from a female donor in good health. Some clones in this sample may be carry-over from other donors' samples. Source material: whole blood. V is TRBV24-1 and J is TRBJ1-1; D unclear. The DNA for the CDR3 is TGTGCCACCAGTGATACTGCCGACGGAGCGCCGACTGAAGCTTTCTTT. It codes for CATSDTADGAPTEAFF.